Shown below are 28 T cell receptor beta chains from a single sample sequenced in a study of cytotoxic CD8 clonotypes in ibrutinib-treated CLL. The data were produced by immunoSEQ multiplex PCR, yet TCRdb's version contains in-frame clones alone and is incomplete. The sample yields about 63,000 clones, 57% seen once. The sequencing here drew on PBMCs, taken after 12 months of ibrutinib treatment. The receptors come from a human donor with chronic lymphocytic leukemia.

The sample holds many counts of this clone. This chain links TRBV6-1 with TRBJ1-1; the D gene is possibly TRBD1 (5 bases). The V and J ends lost 6 bases and 5 bases respectively, with 10 bases between them. The CDR3 loop spans 12 amino acids. Germline assignment: CDR1 MNHNS and CDR2 SASEGT. Here the CDR3 reads CASRFSGTEAFF. The CDR3 nucleotides are TGTGCCAGCAGATTCTCAGGGACTGAAGCTTTCTTT.

This rearrangement joins TRBV19 to TRBJ2-7; a possible D gene is TRBD2 (6 bases). Germline CDR1 and CDR2: LNHDA and SQIVND (reference sequence). The V gene lost 5 bases and the J gene lost 5 bases, with 13 bases spanning the gap. The CDR3 runs 13 residues. CDR3: CASSQRTGDEQYF. The CDR3 coding sequence is TGTGCCAGTAGTCAAAGGACGGGGGACGAGCAGTACTTC.

This clone was counted ten times or more. This sequence joins TRBV7-9 and TRBJ1-5; 7 nucleotides line up with TRBD1. Per germline, CDR1 SEHNR and CDR2 FQNEAQ (reference sequence). Trimming cost V 1 base and J 5 bases; bases outside gene matches: 8. The CDR3 extends over 16 amino acids. The CDR3 here is CASSLGRDSSDQPQHF. The CDR3 nucleotides are TGTGCCAGCAGCTTAGGCCGGGACAGTTCCGATCAGCCCCAGCATTTT.

The genes are TRBV7-2 and TRBJ2-2; D ambiguous. The CDR3 is 15 amino acids. Trimming pared 2 bases from V and 1 base from J, leaving 8 bases between. Per the germline V gene, CDR1 is SGHTA and CDR2 is FQGNSA. This CDR3 reads CASSLIQRNTGELFF. The CDR3 DNA reads TGTGCCAGCAGCTTAATACAGCGGAACACCGGGGAGCTGTTTTTT.

At least ten counts were recorded for this clone. The chain employs TRBV28 and TRBJ1-1; D uncertain. Germline V gene data show CDR1 as MDHEN and CDR2 as SYDVKM. The CDR3 is 12 residues long. Between the trimmed V and J ends, which lost 3 bases and 9 bases, there was a span of 11 bases. The DNA for the CDR3 is TGTGCCAGCAGTTTTGGGCCCAGGAAAGCTTTCTTT. This translates into CASSFGPRKAFF. Complete variable domain (other parts from reference TRBV28 and TRBJ1-1): DVKVTQSSRYLVKRTGEKVFLECVQDMDHENMFWYRQDPGLGLRLIYFSYDVKMKEKGDIPEGYSVSREKKERFSLILESASTNQTSMYLCASSFGPRKAFFGQGTRLTVV.

This clone has a handful of counts. The rearrangement joins TRBV6-6 to TRBJ1-4; 9 bases fit TRBD1. This CDR3 contains 13 residues. V trimming: 6 bases; J trimming: 8 bases; junction bases outside the gene matches: 4. Germline CDR1 reads MNHNY; CDR2 reads SVGAGI (reference sequence). As DNA, the CDR3 is TGTGCCAGCAGATTCGACAGGGGGGAAAAACTGTTTTTT. Its protein product is CASRFDRGEKLFF.

This chain joins TRBV27 and TRBJ1-5; a possible D gene is TRBD1 (6 bases). The V gene lost 6 bases and the J gene lost 9 bases, with 24 bases spanning the gap. Germline CDR1 and CDR2: MNHEY and SMNVEV (reference sequence). This CDR3 is 16 amino acids long. CDR3 region: CASRPIGVTGTRPQHF. CDR3 in DNA: TGTGCCAGCAGACCCATTGGGGTGACAGGCACGCGGCCCCAGCATTTT.

This chain connects TRBV15 to TRBJ2-1; 9 bases are shared with TRBD2. Germline trimming cut 3 bases from V and 6 bases from J; bases unmatched to any gene: 9. There are 16 residues in the CDR3. From germline, CDR1 is LNHNV and CDR2 YYDKDF (reference sequence). CDR3 DNA sequence: TGTGCCACCAGCAGGGGCTTAGCGGGAGAGGGCAATGAGCAGTTCTTC. This sequence encodes CATSRGLAGEGNEQFF.

The chain carries TRBV5-8 and TRBJ2-1; D is possibly TRBD2 (5 bases). The V gene's germline CDR1 is SGHTS and CDR2 YDEGEE. The germline V and J ends were trimmed by 0 bases and 5 bases, with 12 bases remaining between them. The CDR3 has 15 residues. The CDR3 DNA reads as TGTGCCAGCAGCTTGGGAGCGGCACCTAACAATGAGCAGTTCTTC. This translates into CASSLGAAPNNEQFF.

A few counts support this clone. The J gene is TRBJ2-5, the V gene TRBV29-1, with unresolved D. V was cut by 5 bases and J by 1 base, with 8 bases left in between. CDR3 length: 12 residues. Germline V CDR1 and CDR2: SQVTM, ANQGSEA. The CDR3 nucleotides are TGCAGCGTTAGACGGATCCAAGAGACCCAGTACTTC. Protein sequence: CSVRRIQETQYF.

The chain has TRBV5-1 and TRBJ2-3; TRBD1 matches 10 bases. V gave up 4 bases and J gave up 2 bases; unmatched junction bases: 7. The CDR3 is 16 amino acids. Germline CDR1 reads SGHRS; CDR2 reads YFSETQ. The CDR3 DNA reads as TGCGCCAGCAGCAGTACAGACAGGGGGCCCACAGATACGCAGTATTTT. It translates to CASSSTDRGPTDTQYF.

The V gene is TRBV6-5, the J gene TRBJ2-1, with a possible D match to TRBD1 (6 bases). V lost 0 bases and J lost 9, with 9 bases in between. Per germline, CDR1 MNHEY and CDR2 SVGAGI. This CDR3 is built from 13 residues. The CDR3 sequence is CASSYSTGTEQFF. In DNA form, the CDR3 reads TGTGCCAGCAGTTACTCGACAGGTACTGAGCAGTTCTTC.

The gene calls are TRBV2 and TRBJ2-7; 9 bases fit TRBD1. V gave up 4 bases and J gave up 5 bases; unmatched junction bases: 9. The germline gives CDR1 SNHLY, CDR2 FYNNEI. The CDR3 consists of 15 residues. The CDR3 nucleotides read TGTGCCAGCAGTGTAGGGGGACAGGGTTGGAACGAGCAGTACTTC. Its translation is CASSVGGQGWNEQYF.

The J gene is TRBJ1-4, the V gene TRBV29-1, with 7 bases aligning to TRBD1. V lost 7 bases and J lost 3; bases outside the gene matches: 5. The CDR3 sequence is 13 residues long. Looked up from germline, CDR1 is SQVTM and CDR2 is ANQGSEA. CDR3: CSATGTANEKLFF. The DNA for the CDR3 is TGCAGCGCAACCGGGACAGCTAATGAAAAACTGTTTTTT. The full variable domain, in which reference TRBV29-1 and TRBJ1-4 provide the parts outside the CDR3, is SAVISQKPSRDICQRGTSLTIQCQVDSQVTMMFWYRQQPGQSLTLIATANQGSEATYESGFVIDKFPISRPNLTFSTLTVSNMSPEDSSIYLCSATGTANEKLFFGSGTQLSVL.

CDR3 sequence: CASSSDRAGETQYF. The CDR3 DNA reads TGTGCCAGCAGCTCCGACAGGGCAGGAGAGACCCAGTACTTC. The chain recombines TRBV28 with TRBJ2-5; TRBD1 aligns across 7 bases. In germline, CDR1 is MDHEN, CDR2 SYDVKM. The CDR3 runs to 14 residues. Unmatched junction bases numbered 8, after V lost 6 bases and J lost 4 bases.

This clone was seen a few times. This chain uses TRBV5-4 with TRBJ2-2; 7 positions match TRBD2. This CDR3 has 16 residues. Trimming at V came to 0 bases and at J to 1 base, leaving 3 bases not matched to a gene. Germline V gene data show CDR1 as SGHNT and CDR2 as YYREEE (reference sequence). This CDR3 is CASSLARGENTGELFF. The CDR3 DNA is TGTGCCAGCAGCTTGGCTCGGGGGGAGAACACCGGGGAGCTGTTTTTT.

This chain joins TRBV13 and TRBJ2-3, with 8 bases that match TRBD2. CDR3 length: 14 amino acids. The ends lost 6 bases at V and 2 bases at J; junction bases unmatched: 4. Germline CDR1 and CDR2: PRHDT and FYEKMQ (reference sequence). As DNA, the CDR3 is TGTGCCAGCAGGATACTAGCGGCCACAGATACGCAGTATTTT. Translation: CASRILAATDTQYF.

This chain links TRBV7-2 with TRBJ2-5; D call uncertain. V was trimmed by 5 bases and J by 1 base, leaving 11 bases between them. The CDR3 totals 14 residues. Germline CDR1 reads SGHTA; CDR2 reads FQGNSA. CDR3 sequence (DNA): TGTGCCAGCAGCCCCTACGGGTCCCAAGAGACCCAGTACTTC. This encodes CASSPYGSQETQYF. Full variable domain (rest looked up from reference TRBV7-2 and TRBJ2-5): GAGVSQSPSNKVTEKGKDVELRCDPISGHTALYWYRQSLGQGLEFLIYFQGNSAPDKSGLPSDRFSAERTGGSVSTLTIQRTQQEDSAVYLCASSPYGSQETQYFGPGTRLLVL.

This clone was counted at least ten times. V usage is TRBV27 and J usage is TRBJ1-2; TRBD1 agrees at 9 bases. V lost 5 bases, J lost 7 bases, and 11 bases stayed unmatched. The CDR3 sequence is 15 residues long. Germline V lookup: CDR1 MNHEY, CDR2 SMNVEV (reference sequence). The DNA of the CDR3 is TGTGCCAGCAGTACCACCGGGACAGGGAAGTCTGGCTACACCTTC. It yields the protein CASSTTGTGKSGYTF.

The DNA for the CDR3 is TGTGCCAGCAGCTTAAACCCCTACGAGCAGTACTTC. It encodes CASSLNPYEQYF. J is TRBJ2-7 and V is TRBV7-9; no reliable D call. Germline V gene sequence: CDR1 SEHNR, CDR2 FQNEAQ (reference sequence). V was pared by 2 bases and J by 2 bases, with 4 bases between. The CDR3 is 12 residues long.

This rearrangement joins TRBV19 to TRBJ1-1; no firm D call. This CDR3 is built from 14 residues. The germline V gene encodes CDR1 LNHDA and CDR2 SQIVND (reference sequence). V was cut by 3 bases and J by 1 base, with 9 bases left in between. This CDR3 reads CASSMRPGNTEAFF. The CDR3 bases are TGTGCCAGTAGTATGCGACCGGGGAACACTGAAGCTTTCTTT.

The genes are TRBV28 and TRBJ2-7; no clear D. Per germline, CDR1 MDHEN and CDR2 SYDVKM. CDR3 size: 11 residues. V gave up 1 base and J gave up 7 bases, with 5 bases separating them. Written as DNA, the CDR3 is TGTGCCAGCAGTTTATTACGTGAGCAGTACTTC. Protein sequence: CASSLLREQYF.

This clone has a single count. The chain recombines TRBV7-9 with TRBJ1-4; no definite D call. Germline CDR1 and CDR2: SEHNR and FQNEAQ (reference sequence). V dropped 5 bases and J dropped 0 bases, with 13 bases sitting between them. The CDR3 runs 16 residues. CDR3 DNA sequence: TGTGCCAGCAGCCGCGTTGGGCCTGCAACTAATGAAAAACTGTTTTTT. This translates into CASSRVGPATNEKLFF.

This clone was picked up one time. The chain is built from TRBV28 and TRBJ2-5; the D gene is possibly TRBD1 (5 bases). Trimming removed 3 bases from V and 7 bases from J, with 15 bases in between. Germline loops: CDR1 MDHEN, CDR2 SYDVKM. There are 14 residues in the CDR3. The CDR3 DNA sequence: TGTGCCAGCAGTTTTGGCAGGGTGGTTGGGACCCAGTACTTC. As protein: CASSFGRVVGTQYF.

The rearrangement joins TRBV5-1 to TRBJ2-2; D not certain. The CDR3 loop spans 15 amino acids. CDR1 SGHRS and CDR2 YFSETQ come from the germline V gene. Trimming took off 0 bases at V and 4 bases at J, with 10 bases between the two ends. This CDR3 is CASSLVPGSTGELFF. The CDR3 region has the DNA TGCGCCAGCAGCTTGGTCCCAGGCAGCACCGGGGAGCTGTTTTTT. Variable domain in full (rest from reference TRBV5-1 and TRBJ2-2): KAGVTQTPRYLIKTRGQQVTLSCSPISGHRSVSWYQQTPGQGLQFLFEYFSETQRNKGNFPGRFSGRQFSNSRSEMNVSTLELGDSALYLCASSLVPGSTGELFFGEGSRLTVL.

The chain links TRBV2 to TRBJ1-5; 8 bases are shared with TRBD1. J gave up 1 base and V 10 bases, and 6 bases lay outside the gene matches. From germline, CDR1 is SNHLY and CDR2 FYNNEI. This CDR3 has 14 amino acids. In DNA form, the CDR3 reads TGTGCCACAACCAGGGGGCGAAGCAATCAGCCCCAGCATTTT. Amino acids: CATTRGRSNQPQHF.

This clone was seen just once. This rearrangement joins TRBV10-2 to TRBJ2-2, with D perhaps matching TRBD1 (5 bases). Germline V gene data show CDR1 as WSHSY and CDR2 as SAAADI. The CDR3 sequence is 12 residues long. Trimming shortened V by 10 bases and J by 7 bases, and 13 bases separated the two germline ends. The CDR3 DNA sequence: TGCGCCATAAGAAAGGGGTTCGGGGAGCTGTTTTTT. Translating gives CAIRKGFGELFF.

The V gene is TRBV19, the J gene TRBJ2-3, with TRBD1 matching over 8 bases. Trimming took 6 bases from V and 1 from J; bases not matched to a gene: 3. This CDR3 contains 14 residues. CDR1 and CDR2 (germline): LNHDA, SQIVND (reference sequence). CDR3 nucleotide sequence: TGTGCCAGTAGCGACAGGGGCGGCACAGATACGCAGTATTTT. Amino acid sequence: CASSDRGGTDTQYF.